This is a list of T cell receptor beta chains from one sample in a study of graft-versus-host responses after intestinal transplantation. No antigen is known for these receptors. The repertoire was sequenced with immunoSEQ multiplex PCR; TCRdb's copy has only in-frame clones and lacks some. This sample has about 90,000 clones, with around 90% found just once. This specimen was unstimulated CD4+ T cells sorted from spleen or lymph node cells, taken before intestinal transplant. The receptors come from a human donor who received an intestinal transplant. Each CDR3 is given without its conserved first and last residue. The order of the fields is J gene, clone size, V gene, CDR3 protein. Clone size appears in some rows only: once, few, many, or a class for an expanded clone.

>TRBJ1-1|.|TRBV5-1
ASSLSMNTEAF
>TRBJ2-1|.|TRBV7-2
ASSLEGPRTYNEQF
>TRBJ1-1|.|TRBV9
ASSVRAVSTEAF
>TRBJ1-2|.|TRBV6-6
ASSYSMRDRDV
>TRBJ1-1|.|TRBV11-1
ASSPRDRGIDTEAF
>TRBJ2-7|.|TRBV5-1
ASSLTVSYEQY
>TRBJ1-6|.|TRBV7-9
ASSLEATGAPLH
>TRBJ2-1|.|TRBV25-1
ASSDFREGLVGYEQF
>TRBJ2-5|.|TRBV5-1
ASSLDRGRGQTQY
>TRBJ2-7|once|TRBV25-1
ASSRTGQVYEQY
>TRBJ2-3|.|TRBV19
ASSLGPTDTQY
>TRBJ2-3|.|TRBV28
ASSDRGLGTDTQY
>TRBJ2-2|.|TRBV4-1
ASSQDASGSVGGELF
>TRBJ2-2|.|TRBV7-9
ASSQKPGQGDTGELF
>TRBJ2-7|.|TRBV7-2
ASSLAAVAGQAYEQY
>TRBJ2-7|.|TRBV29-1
SGFHRASGTNEQY
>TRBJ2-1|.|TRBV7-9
ASSGTSQMRQF
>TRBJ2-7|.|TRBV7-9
ASSLARVPYEQY
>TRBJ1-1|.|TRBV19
ASSNVGGRSNTEAF
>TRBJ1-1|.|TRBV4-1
ASSLFWTKFEENTEAF
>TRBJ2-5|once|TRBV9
ASSVGVGQETQY
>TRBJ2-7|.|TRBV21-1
ASSLSTSGIREQY
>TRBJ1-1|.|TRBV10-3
AISRQKTEAF
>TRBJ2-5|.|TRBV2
ASSEAVLAGETQY
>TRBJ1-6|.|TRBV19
ASSRTGVDSPLH
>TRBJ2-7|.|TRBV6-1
ASNTGGPYEQY
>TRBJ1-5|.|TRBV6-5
ASSYSRDNQPQH
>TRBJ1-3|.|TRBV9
ASSVAVGGVGNTIY
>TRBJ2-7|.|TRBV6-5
ASTRSGTSNEQY
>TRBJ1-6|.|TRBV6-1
ASTELPNSPLH
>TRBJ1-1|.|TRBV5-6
ASSLGASGTTEAF
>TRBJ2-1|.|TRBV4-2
ASRETRTGGFEQF
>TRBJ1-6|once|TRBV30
AWIPGPGVSPLH
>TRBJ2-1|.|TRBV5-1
ASSTGGNEQF
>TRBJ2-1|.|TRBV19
ATQRNLAAQYNEQF
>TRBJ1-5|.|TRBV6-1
ASGRGNQPQH
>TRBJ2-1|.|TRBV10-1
ASSDPSGRASNEQF
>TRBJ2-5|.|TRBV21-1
ASSTTGPTGIETQY
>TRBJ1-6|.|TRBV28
ASSLSRGLYSPLH
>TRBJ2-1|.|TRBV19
ASSPGLAEDYNEQF
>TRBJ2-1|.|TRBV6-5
ASSYSVLAYNEQF
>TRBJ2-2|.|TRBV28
ASSSGGWTGELF
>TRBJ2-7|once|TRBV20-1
STRGAYEQY
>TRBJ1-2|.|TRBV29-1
SVQQGCYGYT
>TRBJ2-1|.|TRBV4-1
ASTRGGREATHNEQF
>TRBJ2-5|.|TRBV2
ASNIAGGPGTQY
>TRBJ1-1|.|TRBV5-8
ASSFMGLVDTEAF
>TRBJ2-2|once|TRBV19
ASSRTDRGNTGELF
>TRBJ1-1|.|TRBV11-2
ASSLPVTGATEAF
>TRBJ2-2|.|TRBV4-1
ASSPTSRMGGPANTGELF
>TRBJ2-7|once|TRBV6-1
ASSVGRGFSSYEQY
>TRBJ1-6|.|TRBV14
ASSAGLRNSPLH